This T cell receptor beta chain emerged from a study of blood T cell repertoires in COVID-19. Study summary: The United States, Italy and Spain provided the acute and convalescent COVID-19 samples. Sources were T cells, B-cell-depleted T cells, or PBMCs; the material itself was cDNA or gDNA.

The CDR3 consists of 16 residues. The V and J ends lost 3 bases and 7 bases respectively, with 21 bases between them. In germline, CDR1 is SGHTA, CDR2 FQGTGA. Per the authors' pipeline: Reference gene primer amplification gave nucleated cell count estimates. TCRdb's table, derived via immunoSEQ multiplex PCR, lists solely in-frame clones and lacks some. The V and J calls and the clone size are those of that table, but D and trimming were determined from the DNA. Here the sample spans fewer than 250,000 clones, 83% being singletons. This sequence joins TRBV7-3 and TRBJ2-5, with D possibly being TRBD1 (6 bases). This sequence originates from a woman aged 50 to 60 with acute or convalescent COVID-19. Sequenced: peripheral blood. The CDR3, as DNA: TGTGCCAGCAGCTTGCAAGGACAGATCGTCGGTGTGACCCAGTACTTC. This translates into CASSLQGQIVGVTQYF.